The present entry profiles one T cell receptor (beta chain) with its context. Its specific antigen is unknown. Base qualities were left out, and no much larger clone turns up one base away. V gives up 3 bases and J gives up 5 bases, and the segment between their germline ends measures 14 bases. As encoded in the germline V gene, CDR1 is ENHRY while CDR2 is SYGVKD. Its CDR3 holds 14 amino acids, cysteine through phenylalanine. The retained sequence is limited to the CDR3, 42 bases, with the frame set at the first base. The trial excluded patients who had a history of autoimmune disease or were on systemic immunosuppression. Peripheral blood for TCR sequencing was drawn from every dose cohort at baseline, at cycle 4 day 1 and at cycle 7 day 1. The samples were drawn from a first-in-human, open-label, multicenter phase I dose-escalation trial of ivuxolimab. Adults with locally advanced or metastatic head and neck squamous cell, hepatocellular, melanoma or renal cell carcinoma were enrolled in the trial. Before TCR sequencing, CD4+ T cells and CD8+ T cells were sorted from peripheral blood as separate populations.

To sequence the TCRbeta CDR3 region, genomic DNA was isolated from the sorted cells. The immunoSEQ Assay was used for sequencing of TCRbeta CDR3 regions. In TCRdb, the immuneACCESS table is reduced to in-frame sequences with V and J assigned. These tables do not hold every clone; where another copy was compared, an unresolved V gene accounts for under half, and the others remain unexplained. The sample data list approximately 100,000 clones, and approximately 85% of these were observed just once. The ten most abundant clones make up 3% to 4% of the sample. This sample is drawn from a study of OX40 agonist ivuxolimab in advanced cancers. About the investigation overall: The costimulatory receptor OX40 (CD134) was targeted by ivuxolimab, a fully human IgG2 agonistic monoclonal antibody. Intravenous ivuxolimab was administered to patients every 2 weeks at six dose levels: 0.01, 0.1, 0.3, 1.5, 3 and 10 mg/kg. Among the roughly 50 dose-escalation patients, about 19 had hepatocellular carcinoma, 15 melanoma, 9 renal cell carcinoma and 9 head and neck cancer. The dose-escalation cohort was about 86% male with a mean age of about 58 years, ranging from roughly 23 to 90. Patients were allowed to have had prior anti-PD-1, anti-PD-L1 or anti-CTLA-4 therapy, and 40% of the dose-escalation patients had previously received checkpoint inhibitors. Partial responses occurred in three dose-escalation patients, of whom one had hepatocellular carcinoma and two had cutaneous melanoma. Peripheral TCRbeta sequencing was intended to test whether TCR sequence diversity was altered and clonal T-cell expansion was caused by ivuxolimab. The monotherapy dose-escalation portion (N = 52 patients) of the phase I ivuxolimab trial is reported in the paper. The paper's findings and limits, for the study overall: After ivuxolimab, more expanded clones were found on average in CD8+ T cells than in CD4+ T cells. Which antigens the clonally expanded peripheral T cells were specific for was not determined. Clonal expansion of both CD4+ and CD8+ blood T cells was observed from baseline to week 6 at doses 0.1 to 3.0 mg/kg. In the 0.1-3.0 mg/kg groups, partial responders had among the lowest normalized peripheral clonal expansion, particularly in CD8+ T cells. Low levels of normalized T-cell clonal expansion were also seen in some nonresponding patients.

The V gene is TRBV10-3 and the J gene is TRBJ2-7; the D gene is unclear. The receptor was derived from an adult with an advanced solid tumor such as melanoma, head and neck, liver or kidney cancer. This specimen was CD4+ or CD8+ T cells sorted from blood, taken in a trial of the OX40 agonist ivuxolimab. The CDR3 protein is CAISESSSVHEQYF. In nucleotides, the sequence is TGTGCCATCAGTGAATCTAGTAGTGTTCACGAGCAGTACTTC.